The present entry profiles one T cell receptor beta chain with its context. The sample originates from a study of radiotherapy plus CTLA-4 blockade in lung cancer. V lost 6 bases to trimming and J lost 5 bases, with 7 bases between them. This CDR3 has 11 residues. The V gene's germline CDR1 is ENHRY and CDR2 SYGVKD. Generated by immunoSEQ multiplex PCR, the TCRdb table keeps only in-frame clones and is missing some. This table holds more than 90,000 clones, around 88% found once. This chain uses TRBV10-3 with TRBJ1-2; D is unclear. Here the sequenced sample was peripheral blood, taken from a patient treated with radiotherapy plus ipilimumab. The source is a human donor with non-small cell lung cancer that progressed on radiotherapy plus ipilimumab. CDR3 nucleotides: TGTGCCATCAGGTTAAGATATGGCTACACCTTC. Translated, it gives CAIRLRYGYTF.